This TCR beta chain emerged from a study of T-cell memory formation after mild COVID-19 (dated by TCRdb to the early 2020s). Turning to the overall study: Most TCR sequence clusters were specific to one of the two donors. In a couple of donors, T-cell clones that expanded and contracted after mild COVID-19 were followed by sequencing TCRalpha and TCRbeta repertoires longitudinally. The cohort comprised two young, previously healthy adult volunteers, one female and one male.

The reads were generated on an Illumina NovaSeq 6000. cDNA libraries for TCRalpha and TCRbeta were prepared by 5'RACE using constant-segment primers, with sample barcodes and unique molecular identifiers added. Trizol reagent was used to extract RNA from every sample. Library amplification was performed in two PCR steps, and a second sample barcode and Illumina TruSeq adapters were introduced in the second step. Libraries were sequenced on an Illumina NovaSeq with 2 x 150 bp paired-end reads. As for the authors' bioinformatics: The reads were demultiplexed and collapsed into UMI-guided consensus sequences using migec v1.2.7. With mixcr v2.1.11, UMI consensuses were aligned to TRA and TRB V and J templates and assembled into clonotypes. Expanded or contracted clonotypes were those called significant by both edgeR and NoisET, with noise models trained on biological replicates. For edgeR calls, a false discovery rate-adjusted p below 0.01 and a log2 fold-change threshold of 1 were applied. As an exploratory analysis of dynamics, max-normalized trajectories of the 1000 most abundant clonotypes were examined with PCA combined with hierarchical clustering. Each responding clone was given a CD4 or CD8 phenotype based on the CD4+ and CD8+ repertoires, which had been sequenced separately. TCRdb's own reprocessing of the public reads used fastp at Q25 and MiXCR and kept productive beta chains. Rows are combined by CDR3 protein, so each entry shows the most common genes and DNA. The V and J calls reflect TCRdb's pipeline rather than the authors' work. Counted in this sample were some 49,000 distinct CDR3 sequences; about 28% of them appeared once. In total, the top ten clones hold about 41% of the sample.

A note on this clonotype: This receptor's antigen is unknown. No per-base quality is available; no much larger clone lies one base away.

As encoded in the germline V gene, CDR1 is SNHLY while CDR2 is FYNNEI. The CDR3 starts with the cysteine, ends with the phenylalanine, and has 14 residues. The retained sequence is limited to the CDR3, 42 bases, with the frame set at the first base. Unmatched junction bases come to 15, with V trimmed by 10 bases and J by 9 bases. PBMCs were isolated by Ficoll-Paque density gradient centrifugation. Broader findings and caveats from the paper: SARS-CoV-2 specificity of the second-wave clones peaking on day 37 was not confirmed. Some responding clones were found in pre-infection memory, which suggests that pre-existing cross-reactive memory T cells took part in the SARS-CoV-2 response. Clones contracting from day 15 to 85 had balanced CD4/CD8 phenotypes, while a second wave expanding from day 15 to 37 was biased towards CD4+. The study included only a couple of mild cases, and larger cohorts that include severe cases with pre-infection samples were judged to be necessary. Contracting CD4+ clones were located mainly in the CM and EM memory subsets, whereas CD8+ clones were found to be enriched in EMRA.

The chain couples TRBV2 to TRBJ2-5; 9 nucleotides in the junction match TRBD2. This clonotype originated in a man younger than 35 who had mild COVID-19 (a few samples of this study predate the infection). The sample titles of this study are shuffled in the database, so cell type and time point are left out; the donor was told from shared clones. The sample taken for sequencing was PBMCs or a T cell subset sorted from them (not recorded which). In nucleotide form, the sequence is TGTGCCACCAGGGAGCGGGGGGACCTTAGGGCCCAGTACTTC. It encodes CATRERGDLRAQYF. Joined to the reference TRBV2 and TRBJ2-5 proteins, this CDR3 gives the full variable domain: EPEVTQTPSHQVTQMGQEVILRCVPISNHLYFYWYRQILGQKVEFLVSFYNNEISEKSEIFDDQFSVERPDGSNFTLKIRSTKLEDSAMYFCATRERGDLRAQYFGPGTRLLVL.